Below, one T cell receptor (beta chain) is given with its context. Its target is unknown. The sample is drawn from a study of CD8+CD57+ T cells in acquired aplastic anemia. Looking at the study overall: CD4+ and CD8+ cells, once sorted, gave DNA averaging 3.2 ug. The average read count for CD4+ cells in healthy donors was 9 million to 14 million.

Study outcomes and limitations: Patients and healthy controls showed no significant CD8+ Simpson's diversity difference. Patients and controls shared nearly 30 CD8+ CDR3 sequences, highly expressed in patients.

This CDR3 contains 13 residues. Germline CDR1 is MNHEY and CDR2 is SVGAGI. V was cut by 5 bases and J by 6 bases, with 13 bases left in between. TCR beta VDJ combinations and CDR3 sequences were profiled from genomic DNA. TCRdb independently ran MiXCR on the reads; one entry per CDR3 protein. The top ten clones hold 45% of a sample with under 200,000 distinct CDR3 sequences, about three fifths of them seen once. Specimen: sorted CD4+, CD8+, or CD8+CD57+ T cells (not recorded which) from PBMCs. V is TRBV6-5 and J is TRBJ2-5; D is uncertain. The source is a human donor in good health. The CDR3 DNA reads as TGTGCCAGCAGTCATAGAGATGGAAAGACCCAGTACTTC. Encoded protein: CASSHRDGKTQYF.